This T cell receptor beta chain was sequenced for a study of T-cell reconstitution after alpha-beta-depleted transplantation in children. The length of the CDR3 is 15 residues. From germline, CDR1 is SNHLY and CDR2 FYNNEI. V was cut by 8 bases and J by 4 bases, with 18 bases left in between. Researchers prepared the TCRbeta library using unique molecular identifiers, the study reports. TCRdb re-derived calls from the PCR reads in MiXCR, one entry per CDR3 protein. The sample has about 100,000 distinct CDR3 sequences; about 8% are singletons. This clonotype was seen many times. The V and J genes are TRBV2 and TRBJ2-1, with D possibly matching TRBD2 (6 bases). The sample was PBMCs, taken before TCRalphabeta/CD19-depleted stem cell transplant. This receptor was obtained from a boy younger than 10 with acute lymphoblastic leukemia, due to receive a stem cell transplant. Here the CDR3 DNA reads TGTGCCAGCCGGGGAGGTGGACGTCAGTACAATGAGCAGTTCTTC. The encoded protein is CASRGGGRQYNEQFF.